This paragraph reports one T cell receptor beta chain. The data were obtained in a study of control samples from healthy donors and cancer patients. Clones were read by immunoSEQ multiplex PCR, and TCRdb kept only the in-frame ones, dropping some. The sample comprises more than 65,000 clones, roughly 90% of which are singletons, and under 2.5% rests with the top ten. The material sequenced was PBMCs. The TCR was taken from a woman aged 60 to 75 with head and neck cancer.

Written as DNA, the CDR3 is TGTGCCAGTAGTATAGACCCGACAGCCCTCGGCTTCAATCAGCCCCAGCATTTT. This encodes CASSIDPTALGFNQPQHF. V is TRBV19 and J is TRBJ1-5; a weak D match, TRBD1 (5 bases). Trimming took off 0 bases at V and 3 bases at J, with 18 bases between the two ends. This CDR3 has 18 amino acids. The germline V gene has CDR1 LNHDA and CDR2 SQIVND (reference sequence).